The clone carrying this TCR beta chain was seen more than once but under ten times. Its specificity is not known. The data were taken from a study of read filtering for tumor transcriptome and immune sequencing. Study details: Mean patient age was about 66 years, range about 45 to 90; around 16 male, 14 to 15 female.

Study-wide findings and caveats: Even smaller IR-seq throughput identified most shared clonotypes. Dropping single-read clonotypes raised IR-seq and RNA-seq shared-clonotype correlation.

The library was built from roughly 400 ng RNA with molecular barcoded adaptors for alpha/delta and beta/gamma chains. TCRdb processed the reads anew with MiXCR; each CDR3 protein has one entry. Here the sample spans tens of thousands of distinct CDR3 sequences, under 25% being singletons. In germline, CDR1 is SGHDT, CDR2 YYEEEE. V was cut by 0 bases and J by 8 bases, with 12 bases left in between. This CDR3 has 14 residues. The sequenced sample consisted of a population of CD138-negative cells sorted from bone marrow. This clonotype was sampled from a donor at least 40 years old with multiple myeloma. V usage is TRBV5-6 and J usage is TRBJ2-1; possibly TRBD1 for D (5 bases). The CDR3 sequence is CASSLASGIDEQFF. DNA of the CDR3: TGTGCCAGCAGCTTGGCCTCAGGGATCGATGAGCAGTTCTTC.